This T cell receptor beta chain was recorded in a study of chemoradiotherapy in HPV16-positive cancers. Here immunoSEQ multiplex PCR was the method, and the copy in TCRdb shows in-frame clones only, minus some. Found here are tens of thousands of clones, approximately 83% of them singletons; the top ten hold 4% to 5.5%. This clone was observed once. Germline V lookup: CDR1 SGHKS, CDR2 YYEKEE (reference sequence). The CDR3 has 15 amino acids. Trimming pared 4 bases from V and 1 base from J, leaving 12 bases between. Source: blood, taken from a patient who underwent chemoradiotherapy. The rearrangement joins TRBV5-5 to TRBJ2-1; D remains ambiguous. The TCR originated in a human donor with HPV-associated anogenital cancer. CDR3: CASSVDGASYNEQFF. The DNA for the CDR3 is TGTGCCAGCAGCGTGGACGGAGCTTCCTACAATGAGCAGTTCTTC.